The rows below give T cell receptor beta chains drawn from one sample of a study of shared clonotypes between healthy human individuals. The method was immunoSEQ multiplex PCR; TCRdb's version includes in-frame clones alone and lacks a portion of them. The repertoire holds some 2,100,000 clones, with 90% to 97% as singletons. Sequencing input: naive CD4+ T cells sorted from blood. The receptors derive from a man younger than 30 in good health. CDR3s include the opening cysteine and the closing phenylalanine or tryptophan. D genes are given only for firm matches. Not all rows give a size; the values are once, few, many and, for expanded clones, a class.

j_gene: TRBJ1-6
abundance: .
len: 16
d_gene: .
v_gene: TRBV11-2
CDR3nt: TGTGCCAGCAGCTCGCAGATCCAGCCCGGTAATTCACCCCTCCACTTT
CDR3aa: CASSSQIQPGNSPLHF

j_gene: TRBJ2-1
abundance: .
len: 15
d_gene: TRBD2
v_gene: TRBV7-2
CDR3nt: TGTGCCAGCAGCCTTAGCGGGAGCTCCTACAATGAGCAGTTCTTC
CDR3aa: CASSLSGSSYNEQFF

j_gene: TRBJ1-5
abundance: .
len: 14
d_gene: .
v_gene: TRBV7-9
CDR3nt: TGTGCCAGCAGCGGCGGGACTAATAATCAGCCCCAGCATTTT
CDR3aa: CASSGGTNNQPQHF

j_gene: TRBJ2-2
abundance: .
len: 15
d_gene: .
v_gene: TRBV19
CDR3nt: TGTGCCAGTAGCCCGACAGCGAGGAACACCGGGGAGCTGTTTTTT
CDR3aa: CASSPTARNTGELFF

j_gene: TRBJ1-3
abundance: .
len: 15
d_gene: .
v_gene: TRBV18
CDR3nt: TGTGCCAGCTCACCAAGCCCCATCTCTGGAAACACCATATATTTT
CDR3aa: CASSPSPISGNTIYF

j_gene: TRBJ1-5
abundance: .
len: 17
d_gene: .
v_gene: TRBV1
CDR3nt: TGCACCAGCAGCCGGATCACAGAGAGGGGCCCATGGCAGCCCCAGCATTTT
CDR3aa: CTSSRITERGPWQPQHF

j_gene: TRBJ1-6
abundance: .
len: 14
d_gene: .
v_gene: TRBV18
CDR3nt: TGTGCCAGCTCACCACTTCCGGGGAATTCACCCCTCCACTTT
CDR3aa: CASSPLPGNSPLHF

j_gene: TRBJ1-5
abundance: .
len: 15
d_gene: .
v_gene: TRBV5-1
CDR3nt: TGCGCCAGCAGCTTGGCAGGGACGAGCAATCAGCCCCAGCATTTT
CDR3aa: CASSLAGTSNQPQHF

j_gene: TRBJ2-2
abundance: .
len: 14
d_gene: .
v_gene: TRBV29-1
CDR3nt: TGCAGCGTTGAATACGGGTTGGGCACCGGGGAGCTGTTTTTT
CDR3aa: CSVEYGLGTGELFF

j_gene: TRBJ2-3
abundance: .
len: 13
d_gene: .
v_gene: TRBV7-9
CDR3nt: TGTGCCAGCAGCCGACCAGGGACAGATACGCAGTATTTT
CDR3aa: CASSRPGTDTQYF

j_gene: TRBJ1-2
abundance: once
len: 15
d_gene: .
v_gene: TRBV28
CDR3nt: TGTGCCAGCAGTCCTCGTCTGCAGGACCGGCATGGCTACACCTTC
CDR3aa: CASSPRLQDRHGYTF

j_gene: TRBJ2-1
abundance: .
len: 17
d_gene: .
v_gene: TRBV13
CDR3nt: TGTGCCAGCAGCTTACTGAAATGGCGAGAGATGGCGAATGAGCAGTTCTTC
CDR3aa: CASSLLKWREMANEQFF

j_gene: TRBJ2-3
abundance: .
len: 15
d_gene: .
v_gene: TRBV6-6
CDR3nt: TGTGCCAGCAGTTACTCGACGGCAGCCACAGATACGCAGTATTTT
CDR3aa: CASSYSTAATDTQYF

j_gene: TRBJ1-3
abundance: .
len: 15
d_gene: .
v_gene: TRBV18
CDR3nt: TGTGCCAGCTCACCCAATCCGGTTGGTGGAAACACCATATATTTT
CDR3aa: CASSPNPVGGNTIYF

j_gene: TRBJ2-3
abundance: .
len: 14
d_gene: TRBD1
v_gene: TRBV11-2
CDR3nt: TGTGCCAGCACTGGACAGGGGGTCCCAGATACGCAGTATTTT
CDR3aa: CASTGQGVPDTQYF

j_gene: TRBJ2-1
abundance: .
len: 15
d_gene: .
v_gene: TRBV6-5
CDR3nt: TGTGCCAGCAGTCCCGACTGGAGCTCCTACAATGAGCAGTTCTTC
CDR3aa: CASSPDWSSYNEQFF

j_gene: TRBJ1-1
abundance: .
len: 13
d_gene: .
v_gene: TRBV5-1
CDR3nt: TGCGCCAGCAGGTCTGTAGGGGACACTGAAGCTTTCTTT
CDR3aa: CASRSVGDTEAFF